These T cell receptor beta chains were read from a single sample in a study of T-cell reconstitution after alpha-beta-depleted transplantation in children. Each CDR3 protein is one row after TCRdb ran MiXCR on the PCR reads. Of about 900,000 distinct CDR3 sequences listed, 25% to 35% are singletons. This specimen was PBMCs, mostly from graft donor cells, taken 360 days after TCRalphabeta/CD19-depleted stem cell transplant. The origin of the receptors is a boy in the first two years of life who had a stem cell transplant for SCID, so the T cells may come from the graft donor. Both conserved end residues are part of each CDR3. The D gene is left open where the match is weak. Size is stated for part of the rows, as once, few or many counts, or as a class when the clone is expanded.

d_call j_call clone_size v_call cdr3_nt cdr3_aa
- TRBJ2-7 few TRBV10-3 TGTGCCATCAGTGAGTCGATGCAGGGCAGTGCTAACTACGAGCAGTACTTC CAISESMQGSANYEQYF
- TRBJ1-1 - TRBV12-3/TRBV12-4 TGTGCCAGCACTAACGGGGCTGTACGGGCTGAAGCTTTCTTT CASTNGAVRAEAFF
- TRBJ2-5 - TRBV11-2 TGTGCCAGCAGCTTTCGGACCCTCACGAGGGGTCAAGAGACCCAGTACTTC CASSFRTLTRGQETQYF
- TRBJ2-3 - TRBV11-2 TGTGCCAGCAGCTACAACAGGGCAACCACAGATACGCAGTATTTT CASSYNRATTDTQYF
- TRBJ2-7 many TRBV20-1 TGCAGTGCCTTGGGGCGACGTTTCTCCTACGAGCAGTACTTC CSALGRRFSYEQYF
TRBD1 TRBJ1-4 - TRBV19 TGTGCCAGTAGTTCCCCCGACAGGGGTCAAACTAATGAAAAACTGTTTTTT CASSSPDRGQTNEKLFF
- TRBJ1-1 few TRBV6-1 TGTGCCAGCAGACCCGAAGGACGGCCAGGGAACACTGAAGCTTTCTTT CASRPEGRPGNTEAFF
- TRBJ2-5 few TRBV9 TGTGCCAGCAGCGAACTAAGACAGGACGAGACCCAGTACTTC CASSELRQDETQYF
- TRBJ2-3 few TRBV20-1 TGCAGTGCTAGAAAGGGGCTGCAGATGGATACGCAGTATTTT CSARKGLQMDTQYF
- TRBJ2-2 - TRBV5-1 TGCGCCAGCAGCTCCTTGGTCCGGAAGGGAAACACCGGGGAGCTGTTTTTT CASSSLVRKGNTGELFF
TRBD1 TRBJ2-7 - TRBV4-3 TGCGCCAGCAGCCAGACCGCGGGACAGGGGGCTTACGAGCAGTACTTC CASSQTAGQGAYEQYF
- TRBJ2-5 few TRBV11-1 TGTGCCAGCAGCTTGCGTGGATCCCTGCAAGAGACCCAGTACTTC CASSLRGSLQETQYF
TRBD2 TRBJ2-1 - TRBV20-1 TGCAGTGCTAGAGATCGGACTAGCGGGGTCTATGAGCAGTTCTTC CSARDRTSGVYEQFF
TRBD1 TRBJ1-1 few TRBV9 TGTGCCAGCAACGTAGCTACGACAGGGGGTAGGTCTTTCTTT CASNVATTGGRSFF
- TRBJ2-4 - TRBV19 TGTGCCAGTAGAATACAGGGACCCAAAAACATTCAGTACTTC CASRIQGPKNIQYF